This is a list of T cell receptor beta chains from one sample in a study of radiation and T cells in renal cell carcinoma. The table came from immunoSEQ multiplex PCR; TCRdb's copy has only in-frame clones and leaves some out. The profile shows some 58,000 clones, around 76% of them singletons. The sequencing here drew on blood, taken from a patient whose treatment included radiotherapy and nephrectomy. Every receptor here comes from a man aged 55 to 69 with renal cell carcinoma. Each CDR3 is given with its conserved first and last residue. The D gene is left open where the match is weak. The size of a clone is reported for some rows only, either as once, few or many, or as a class for expanded clones.

v_call,d_call,j_call,clone_size,cdr3_nt,cdr3_aa
TRBV19,NA,TRBJ2-1,NA,TGTGCCAGTAGTATAATGGCAGAGACCTACAATGAGCAGTTCTTC,CASSIMAETYNEQFF
TRBV7-2,NA,TRBJ1-1,NA,TGTGCCAGCAGCTTCCTCGCCGGTGCTGAAGCTTTCTTT,CASSFLAGAEAFF
TRBV18,NA,TRBJ1-2,NA,TGTGCCAGCTCACCGCGTGATACCTATGGCTACACCTTC,CASSPRDTYGYTF
TRBV7-2,NA,TRBJ1-3,NA,TGTGCCAGCAGCTTAAACAGGGACCCCGGAAACACCATATATTTT,CASSLNRDPGNTIYF
TRBV14,NA,TRBJ1-4,few,TGTGCCAGCAGCCGCCTTGGCGCAACTAATGAAAAACTGTTTTTT,CASSRLGATNEKLFF
TRBV13,TRBD1,TRBJ1-3,NA,TGTGCCAGCAGTCGACAGGGGGTAGGAAACACCATATATTTT,CASSRQGVGNTIYF
TRBV11-3,NA,TRBJ2-1,few,TGTGCCAGCAGCTCGGTACAGCCGTTACCCTACAATGAGCAGTTCTTC,CASSSVQPLPYNEQFF
TRBV4-1,NA,TRBJ2-1,NA,TGCGCCAGCAGCCAAGTATGGGGGGAGGCCATTAATGAGCAGTTCTTC,CASSQVWGEAINEQFF
TRBV18,NA,TRBJ1-1,few,TGTGCCAGCTCGTCAGATGGAGAGGTCACTGAAGCTTTCTTT,CASSSDGEVTEAFF
TRBV27,TRBD1,TRBJ2-7,NA,TGTGCCAGCAGTGACCTTACAGGGGGCCGAGAGTACGAGCAGTACTTC,CASSDLTGGREYEQYF
TRBV10-3,NA,TRBJ2-7,few,TGTGCCATCAGCTCGGACTCCCCGAGGGGGAGAGAGCAGTACTTC,CAISSDSPRGREQYF
TRBV7-2,NA,TRBJ2-3,NA,TGTGCCAGCAGCTTATACCCAGATACGCAGTATTTT,CASSLYPDTQYF
TRBV5-1,NA,TRBJ1-4,NA,TGCGCCAGCGGATGGACAGCCGATGAAAAACTGTTTTTT,CASGWTADEKLFF
TRBV7-2,NA,TRBJ2-2,NA,TGTGCCAGCAGCTTAGCCGGGGGCTCGAACACCGGGGAGCTGTTTTTT,CASSLAGGSNTGELFF
TRBV5-1,NA,TRBJ2-3,NA,TGCGCCAGCAGCTTGGCCCCACTAACCAACACAGATACGCAGTATTTT,CASSLAPLTNTDTQYF